Each of the 13 T cell receptor beta chains below was sequenced from the same sample in a study of blood T cell repertoires in COVID-19. Sequencing used immunoSEQ multiplex PCR; TCRdb keeps in-frame clones, though not all of them. The sample holds tens of thousands of clones, nearly 80% seen once. Sample: peripheral blood. Receptors were obtained from a man in his 70s with COVID-19, enrolled during active disease.

The V gene is TRBV7-2, the J gene TRBJ2-1, with D possibly being TRBD1 (6 bases). CDR1 and CDR2 from the germline V gene are SGHTA and FQGNSA. The CDR3 contains 15 residues. V lost 4 bases to trimming and J lost 1 base, with 11 bases between them. CDR3 coding DNA: TGTGCCAGCAGCTCCGGACAGCTGTCCTACAATGAGCAGTTCTTC. Its protein product is CASSSGQLSYNEQFF. Based on the CDR3 plus reference TRBV7-2 and TRBJ2-1, the full variable domain is GAGVSQSPSNKVTEKGKDVELRCDPISGHTALYWYRQSLGQGLEFLIYFQGNSAPDKSGLPSDRFSAERTGGSVSTLTIQRTQQEDSAVYLCASSSGQLSYNEQFFGPGTRLTVL.

V gene TRBV4-2 combines with J gene TRBJ2-2; D remains ambiguous. This CDR3 spans 12 amino acids. V gave up 1 base and J gave up 6 bases, with 3 bases separating them. CDR1 is LGHNA and CDR2 is YNFKEQ in the germline V gene. DNA for the CDR3: TGTGCCAGCAGCCAAGTAGCCGGGGAGCTGTTTTTT. It encodes CASSQVAGELFF.

The chain employs TRBV27 and TRBJ2-1, with D possibly TRBD1 on 5 matching bases. CDR3 length: 16 residues. Per the germline V gene, CDR1 is MNHEY and CDR2 is SMNVEV (reference sequence). Between the trimmed V and J ends, which lost 6 bases and 0 bases, there was a span of 15 bases. This CDR3 is CASRVQAVSSYNEQFF. CDR3 coding DNA: TGTGCCAGCAGGGTACAGGCGGTAAGCTCCTACAATGAGCAGTTCTTC.

J is TRBJ2-1 and V is TRBV19; 11 bases fit TRBD2. CDR1 and CDR2 from the germline V gene are LNHDA and SQIVND (reference sequence). This CDR3 spans 15 amino acids. Trimming removed 6 bases from V and 7 bases from J; junction bases left unmatched: 8. CDR3 coding DNA: TGTGCCAGTAGCCTACTAGCGGGAGCGAATAATGAGCAGTTCTTC. This encodes CASSLLAGANNEQFF.

The rearrangement links TRBV6-2 or TRBV6-3 to TRBJ2-3; D remains ambiguous. This CDR3 has 12 amino acids. Trimming left V 0 bases short and J 10 bases short, with 8 bases between. The germline V gene encodes CDR1 MNHEY and CDR2 SVGEGT. The CDR3 DNA reads TGTGCCAGCAGTTACTCGAGTGCGGCGCAGTATTTT. Translated, it gives CASSYSSAAQYF.

The rearrangement joins TRBV4-2 to TRBJ2-2; 8 nucleotides agree with TRBD1. V was clipped by 0 bases and J by 5 bases; unmatched bases: 2. The CDR3 is 15 amino acids. The germline V gene encodes CDR1 LGHNA and CDR2 YNFKEQ. CDR3 bases: TGTGCCAGCAGCCAAGAAACAGGGGGAACCGGGGAGCTGTTTTTT. Translated, it gives CASSQETGGTGELFF.

The V and J genes are TRBV19 and TRBJ2-7; TRBD1 might be the D (5 bases). The germline V gene has CDR1 LNHDA and CDR2 SQIVND (reference sequence). The CDR3 covers 13 residues. V lost 11 bases, J lost 0 bases, and 14 bases lay in between. The CDR3 loop reads CASQGPASYEQYF. As DNA, the CDR3 is TGTGCCTCCCAGGGCCCAGCCTCCTACGAGCAGTACTTC.

The V and J genes are TRBV6-5 and TRBJ2-2, with D hard to call. Germline lookup yields CDR1 MNHEY and CDR2 SVGAGI. V gave up 7 bases and J gave up 0 bases, with 9 bases separating them. CDR3 length: 14 amino acids. The CDR3 nucleotides read TGTGCCAGCAATAAGTTAGCGAACACCGGGGAGCTGTTTTTT. It translates to CASNKLANTGELFF.

J is TRBJ2-3 and V is TRBV7-2, with TRBD2 identical over 15 bases. The CDR3 sequence is 16 residues long. Trimming at V came to 5 bases and at J to 3 bases, leaving 3 bases not matched to a gene. Per the germline V gene, CDR1 is SGHTA and CDR2 is FQGNSA. The CDR3 DNA is TGTGCCAGCAGCCCGGGGACTAGCGGGGGGACAGATACGCAGTATTTT. Translating it yields CASSPGTSGGTDTQYF. The entire variable domain, with the rest obtained from reference TRBV7-2 and TRBJ2-3, is as follows: GAGVSQSPSNKVTEKGKDVELRCDPISGHTALYWYRQSLGQGLEFLIYFQGNSAPDKSGLPSDRFSAERTGGSVSTLTIQRTQQEDSAVYLCASSPGTSGGTDTQYFGPGTRLTVL.

The chain carries TRBV19 and TRBJ2-5; 7 bases are a match to TRBD2. The CDR3 extends over 17 amino acids. V shed 0 bases and J 1 base; nucleotides not matched to a gene: 8. Germline CDR1 reads LNHDA; CDR2 reads SQIVND (reference sequence). The CDR3 bases are TGTGCCAGTAGTATAGAAGCGGCTAGCGGACTCCAAGAGACCCAGTACTTC. It yields the protein CASSIEAASGLQETQYF. Full variable domain (outside the CDR3, taken from reference TRBV19 and TRBJ2-5): DGGITQSPKYLFRKEGQNVTLSCEQNLNHDAMYWYRQDPGQGLRLIYYSQIVNDFQKGDIAEGYSVSREKKESFPLTVTSAQKNPTAFYLCASSIEAASGLQETQYFGPGTRLLVL.

This chain uses TRBV6-6 with TRBJ2-3; D is uncertain. Germline loops: CDR1 MNHNY, CDR2 SVGAGI (reference sequence). The CDR3 has 12 residues. Trimming took off 0 bases at V and 7 bases at J, with 5 bases between the two ends. The CDR3 DNA reads TGTGCCAGCAGTTACTCGAGTAATACGCAGTATTTT. This translates into CASSYSSNTQYF.

The CDR3 loop reads CASSLPTGGDEKLFF. The CDR3 DNA sequence: TGTGCCAGCAGCTTACCGACGGGGGGAGATGAAAAACTGTTTTTT. The chain carries TRBV5-6 and TRBJ1-4; D possibly corresponds to TRBD1 (5 bases). V lost 2 bases and J 6 bases, leaving 14 bases between the germline ends. From germline, CDR1 is SGHDT and CDR2 YYEEEE. The CDR3 runs to 15 residues.

The rearrangement uses TRBV6-5 and TRBJ2-5; no definite D call. The CDR3 loop spans 15 amino acids. V shed 0 bases and J shed 1 base, with 9 bases lying between them. In germline, CDR1 is MNHEY, CDR2 SVGAGI. The chain's CDR3 is CASSYSLLPQETQYF. CDR3 DNA sequence: TGTGCCAGCAGTTACTCGTTACTTCCCCAAGAGACCCAGTACTTC.